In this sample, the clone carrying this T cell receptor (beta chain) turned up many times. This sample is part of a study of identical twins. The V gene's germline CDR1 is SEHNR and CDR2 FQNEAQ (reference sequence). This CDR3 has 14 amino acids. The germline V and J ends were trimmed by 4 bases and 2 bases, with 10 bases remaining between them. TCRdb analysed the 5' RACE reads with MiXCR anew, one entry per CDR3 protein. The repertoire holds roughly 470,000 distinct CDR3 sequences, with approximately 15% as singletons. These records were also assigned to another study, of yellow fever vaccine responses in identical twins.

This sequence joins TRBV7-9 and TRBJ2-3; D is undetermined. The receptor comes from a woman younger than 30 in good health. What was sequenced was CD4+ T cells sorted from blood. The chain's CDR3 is CASSYGPTTDTQYF. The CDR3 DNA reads TGTGCCAGCAGCTACGGACCGACCACAGATACGCAGTATTTT.